The present entry profiles one TCR beta chain with its context. Methods used by the authors: Reference gene primer amplification gave nucleated cell count estimates. Clones were sequenced by immunoSEQ multiplex PCR, and TCRdb holds only the in-frame ones, with some missing. D and trimming were read from the DNA, whereas the V and J calls and clone size are those reported in that table. Counted here are about 14,000 clones, roughly 82% occurring once; the ten biggest clones make up around 24%. The data belong to a study of blood T cell repertoires in COVID-19. In the study overall: COVID-19 samples collected from the United States, Italy and Spain covered acute and convalescent phases. T cells, B-cell-depleted T cells, or PBMCs supplied cDNA or gDNA.

The sample consisted of peripheral blood. The origin of this receptor is a woman aged 50 to 65 with active or convalescent COVID-19.

DNA of the CDR3: TGTGCCACCAGTGACTATTGGAAGGGGGCCTACGAGCAGTACTTC. This sequence encodes CATSDYWKGAYEQYF. The V call is TRBV24-1, the J call TRBJ2-7; TRBD1 is a possible D gene (6 bases). Trimming cost V 4 bases and J 2 bases, with 14 bases left between them. The CDR3 is 15 residues long. Germline CDR1 and CDR2: KGHDR and SFDVKD.